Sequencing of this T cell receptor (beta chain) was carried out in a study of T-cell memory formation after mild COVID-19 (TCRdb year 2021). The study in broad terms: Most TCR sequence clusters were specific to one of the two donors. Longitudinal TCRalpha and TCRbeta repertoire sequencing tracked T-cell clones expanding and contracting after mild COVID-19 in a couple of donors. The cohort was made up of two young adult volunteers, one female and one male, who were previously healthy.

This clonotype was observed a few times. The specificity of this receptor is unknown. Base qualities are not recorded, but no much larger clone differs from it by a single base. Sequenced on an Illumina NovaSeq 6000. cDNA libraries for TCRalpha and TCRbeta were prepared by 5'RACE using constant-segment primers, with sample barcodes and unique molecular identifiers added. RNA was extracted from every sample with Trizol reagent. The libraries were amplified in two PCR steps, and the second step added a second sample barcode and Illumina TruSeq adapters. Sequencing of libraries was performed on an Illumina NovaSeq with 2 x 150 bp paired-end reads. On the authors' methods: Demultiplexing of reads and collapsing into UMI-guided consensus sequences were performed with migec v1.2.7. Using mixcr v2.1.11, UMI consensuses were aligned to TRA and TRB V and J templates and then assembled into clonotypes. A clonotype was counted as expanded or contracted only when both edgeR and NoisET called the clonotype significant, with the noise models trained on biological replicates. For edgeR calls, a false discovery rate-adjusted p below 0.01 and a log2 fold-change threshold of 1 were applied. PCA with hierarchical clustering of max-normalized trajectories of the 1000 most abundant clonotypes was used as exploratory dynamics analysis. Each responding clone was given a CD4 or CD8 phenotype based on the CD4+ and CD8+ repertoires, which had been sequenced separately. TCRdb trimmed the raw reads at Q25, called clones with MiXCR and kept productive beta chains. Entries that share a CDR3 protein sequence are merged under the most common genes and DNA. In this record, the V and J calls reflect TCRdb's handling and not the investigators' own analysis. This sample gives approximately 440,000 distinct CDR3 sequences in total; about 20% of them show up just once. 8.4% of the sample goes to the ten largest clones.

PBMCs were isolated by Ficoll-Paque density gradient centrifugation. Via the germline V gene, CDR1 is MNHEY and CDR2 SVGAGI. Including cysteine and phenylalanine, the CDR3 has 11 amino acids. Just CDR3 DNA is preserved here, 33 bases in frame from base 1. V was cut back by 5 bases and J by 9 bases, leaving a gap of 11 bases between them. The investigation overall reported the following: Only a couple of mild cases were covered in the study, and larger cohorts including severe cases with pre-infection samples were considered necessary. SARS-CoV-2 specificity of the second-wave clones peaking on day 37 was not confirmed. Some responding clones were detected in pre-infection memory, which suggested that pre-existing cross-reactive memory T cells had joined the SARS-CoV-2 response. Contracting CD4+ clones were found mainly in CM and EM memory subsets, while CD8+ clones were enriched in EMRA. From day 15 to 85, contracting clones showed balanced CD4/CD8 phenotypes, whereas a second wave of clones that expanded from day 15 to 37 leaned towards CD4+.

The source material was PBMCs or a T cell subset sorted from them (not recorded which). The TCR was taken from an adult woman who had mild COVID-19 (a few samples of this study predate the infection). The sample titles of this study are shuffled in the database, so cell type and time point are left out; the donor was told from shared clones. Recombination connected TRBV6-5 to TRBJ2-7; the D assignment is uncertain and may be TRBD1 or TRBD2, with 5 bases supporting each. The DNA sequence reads TGTGCCAGCAGTGGCCTTGGGGGGCAGTACTTC. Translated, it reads CASSGLGGQYF.